The source of this T cell receptor (beta chain) is a study of blood T cell repertoires in COVID-19. The wider study: Samples came from the United States, Italy and Spain, spanning acute and convalescent COVID-19. The cDNA or gDNA used as material had been derived from T cells, B-cell-depleted T cells, or PBMCs.

As originally analysed: The authors estimated nucleated cell counts from reference gene primer amplification. The data were produced by immunoSEQ multiplex PCR, yet TCRdb's version contains in-frame clones alone and is incomplete. V and J calls and clone size come straight from that table; D and trimming were deduced from the DNA. Found here are fewer than 250,000 clones, about 89% of them singletons; the top ten hold about 1.6%. The sequence was obtained from a woman aged 55 to 70 who had recovered from COVID-19. The specimen sequenced was peripheral blood.

This CDR3 reads CASRGRANEKLFF. As DNA, the CDR3 is TGTGCTTCCAGGGGGAGAGCTAATGAAAAACTGTTTTTT. The chain links TRBV12-3 or TRBV12-4 to TRBJ1-4; 7 nucleotides align to TRBD1. CDR3 length: 13 amino acids.